Each of the 30 T cell receptor beta chains below was sequenced from the same sample in a study of radiotherapy plus CTLA-4 blockade in lung cancer. The table came from immunoSEQ multiplex PCR; TCRdb's copy has only in-frame clones and leaves some out. Here the sample spans around 100,000 clones, about four fifths being singletons. The sample here was peripheral blood, taken from a patient treated with radiotherapy plus ipilimumab. These receptors originate from a human donor with non-small cell lung cancer that progressed on radiotherapy plus ipilimumab. Some clones in this sample may be carry-over from other donors' samples.

V gene TRBV7-8 combines with J gene TRBJ1-2; D possibly corresponds to TRBD1 (5 bases). V was clipped by 1 base and J by 5 bases, with 5 bases between them. CDR1 SGHVS and CDR2 FQNEAQ come from the germline V gene. CDR3 length: 12 residues. The CDR3 DNA reads TGTGCCAGCAGCTTAGGGGGGTATGGCTACACCTTC. Translation gives CASSLGGYGYTF.

The chain has TRBV28 and TRBJ1-2, with D perhaps TRBD1 (6 bases). V was cut by 7 bases and J by 2 bases, with 11 bases left in between. Germline assignment: CDR1 MDHEN and CDR2 SYDVKM. The CDR3 is made up of 13 amino acids. CDR3 nucleotides: TGTGCCAGCACTTTGGACAGAAACTATGGCTACACCTTC. This codes for CASTLDRNYGYTF.

The J gene is TRBJ1-1, the V gene TRBV18; weak D call: TRBD1 (5 bases). Germline CDR1 is KGHSH and CDR2 is LQKENI. CDR3 size: 14 residues. Trimming stripped 3 bases from V and 4 bases from J, with 12 bases between. CDR3 sequence reads: CASSPTASATEAFF. Here the CDR3 DNA reads TGTGCCAGCTCACCGACAGCTTCAGCCACTGAAGCTTTCTTT.

The CDR3 is CASSHNNQPQHF. The CDR3, as DNA: TGTGCCAGCAGTCACAACAATCAGCCCCAGCATTTT. The rearrangement joins TRBV6-5 to TRBJ1-5; D is undetermined. The CDR3 covers 12 residues. V was pared by 5 bases and J by 3 bases, with 5 bases between. Per the germline V gene, CDR1 is MNHEY and CDR2 is SVGAGI.

The chain recombines TRBV5-4 with TRBJ2-7; perhaps D is TRBD1 or TRBD2 (6 bases each). Germline V gene sequence: CDR1 SGHNT, CDR2 YYREEE (reference sequence). This CDR3 region has 13 residues. Trimming shortened V by 3 bases and J by 3 bases, and 10 bases separated the two germline ends. CDR3 protein: CASSWGANYEQYF. DNA of the CDR3: TGTGCCAGCAGCTGGGGGGCTAACTACGAGCAGTACTTC.

The chain links TRBV7-8 to TRBJ2-7; 7 bases match TRBD1. The trim removed 5 bases at V and 4 bases at J, leaving 8 bases unmatched. CDR1 is SGHVS and CDR2 is FQNEAQ in the germline V gene. This CDR3 is 14 amino acids long. The CDR3 protein is CASSPTGQTYEQYF. Written as DNA, the CDR3 is TGTGCCAGCAGCCCAACGGGACAGACTTACGAGCAGTACTTC.

This clone appeared a few times. V is TRBV30 and J is TRBJ2-1, with a tentative D call TRBD2 (5 bases). The germline V gene has CDR1 GTSNPN and CDR2 SVGIG (reference sequence). V dropped 1 base and J dropped 7 bases, with 5 bases sitting between them. The CDR3 contains 11 residues. The CDR3 spells CAWSGENEQFF. In nucleotides, the CDR3 is TGTGCCTGGAGTGGGGAGAATGAGCAGTTCTTC.

In its sample, this clone was seen a few times. The chain recombines TRBV2 with TRBJ2-3, with 10 positions matching TRBD1. The CDR3 runs 14 residues. CDR1 SNHLY and CDR2 FYNNEI come from the germline V gene. Unmatched junction bases numbered 4, after V lost 5 bases and J lost 5 bases. The CDR3: CASSRQGAIDTQYF. CDR3 bases: TGTGCCAGCAGTAGACAGGGGGCGATAGATACGCAGTATTTT.

The chain combines TRBV4-1 with TRBJ2-5; D uncertain. Trimming removed 5 bases from V and 3 bases from J, with 16 bases in between. The CDR3 has 15 amino acids. CDR1 and CDR2 (germline): MGHRA, YSYEKL. Written as DNA, the CDR3 is TGCGCCAGCAGCTACCACGGACGGGTCGAAGAGACCCAGTACTTC. This codes for CASSYHGRVEETQYF.

The chain recombines TRBV12-5 with TRBJ2-7; 8 bases line up with TRBD1. The trim removed 2 bases at V and 4 bases at J, leaving 7 bases unmatched. The CDR3 has 15 residues. Germline loops: CDR1 LGHNT, CDR2 FRNRAP. CDR3 nucleotide sequence: TGTGCTAGTGGTTTGACCCGACAGGGGCGGTACGAGCAGTACTTC. Encoded protein: CASGLTRQGRYEQYF. Drawing the rest from reference TRBV12-5 and TRBJ2-7, the complete variable domain is DARVTQTPRHKVTEMGQEVTMRCQPILGHNTVFWYRQTMMQGLELLAYFRNRAPLDDSGMPKDRFSAEMPDATLATLKIQPSEPRDSAVYFCASGLTRQGRYEQYFGPGTRLTVT.

This chain joins TRBV7-6 and TRBJ1-1; TRBD1 might be the D (5 bases). CDR1 and CDR2 (germline): SGHVS, FNYEAQ. The CDR3 spans 14 residues. Between the trimmed V and J ends, which lost 0 bases and 4 bases, there was a span of 9 bases. The CDR3 DNA reads TGTGCCAGCAGCTTAGCGCTGGGGGGCACTGAAGCTTTCTTT. This encodes CASSLALGGTEAFF.

This chain links TRBV15 with TRBJ2-3; a weak D match, TRBD2 (7 bases). Germline assignment: CDR1 LNHNV and CDR2 YYDKDF (reference sequence). The CDR3 is 17 amino acids. V shed 0 bases and J shed 6 bases, with 19 bases lying between them. CDR3 in amino acids: CATSRDFSAGAGDTQYF. DNA for the CDR3: TGTGCCACCAGCAGAGATTTCTCTGCGGGGGCCGGGGATACGCAGTATTTT.

The V call is TRBV13, the J call TRBJ1-3; D is ambiguous. The CDR3 has 14 residues. Trimming stripped 3 bases from V and 3 bases from J, with 9 bases between. Germline-derived CDR1 and CDR2 are PRHDT and FYEKMQ (reference sequence). The CDR3 loop reads CASSFYGSGNTIYF. DNA for the CDR3: TGTGCCAGCAGCTTCTACGGGAGTGGAAACACCATATATTTT.

The chain employs TRBV4-1 and TRBJ1-2; 12 nucleotides align to TRBD1. Germline-derived CDR1 and CDR2 are MGHRA and YSYEKL. CDR3 length: 16 residues. V lost 1 base, J lost 6 bases, and 6 bases stayed unmatched. CDR3 bases: TGCGCCAGCAGCCAAGCTGCCGGGACAGGGGGCGATGGCTACACCTTC. Translating gives CASSQAAGTGGDGYTF.

The gene calls are TRBV7-9 and TRBJ1-3; D not resolved. The germline V and J ends were trimmed by 3 bases and 2 bases, with 14 bases remaining between them. This CDR3 is 16 amino acids long. Germline lookup yields CDR1 SEHNR and CDR2 FQNEAQ (reference sequence). CDR3 sequence reads: CASSFGEGSPGNTIYF. CDR3 nucleotide sequence: TGTGCCAGCAGCTTCGGGGAGGGTAGCCCTGGAAACACCATATATTTT. Complete variable domain (other parts from reference TRBV7-9 and TRBJ1-3): DTGVSQNPRHKITKRGQNVTFRCDPISEHNRLYWYRQTLGQGPEFLTYFQNEAQLEKSRLLSDRFSAERPKGSFSTLEIQRTEQGDSAMYLCASSFGEGSPGNTIYFGEGSWLTVV.

The chain links TRBV5-1 to TRBJ1-3; D is unresolved. Trimming took 4 bases from V and 0 from J, leaving 8 bases between them. This CDR3 region has 14 residues. Germline CDR1 and CDR2: SGHRS and YFSETQ. The CDR3 coding sequence is TGCGCCAGCAGCCAACGTGACTCTGGAAACACCATATATTTT. It specifies CASSQRDSGNTIYF.

This chain joins TRBV6-5 and TRBJ1-3, with a tentative D call TRBD1 (5 bases). V lost 0 bases to trimming and J lost 8 bases, with 14 bases between them. From germline, CDR1 is MNHEY and CDR2 SVGAGI. This CDR3 spans 15 amino acids. Here the CDR3 reads CASSYSSIPGDTIYF. CDR3 nucleotides: TGTGCCAGCAGTTACTCGAGCATCCCGGGGGACACCATATATTTT.

This clone was found a few times. CDR3 DNA sequence: TGTGCCAGCTCACCATCCTGGCAAACAGGAGGTTCACCCCTCCACTTT. This gives the protein CASSPSWQTGGSPLHF. The chain links TRBV18 to TRBJ1-6, with D tentatively TRBD1 (5 bases). The CDR3 runs to 16 residues. The germline gives CDR1 KGHSH, CDR2 LQKENI. Trimming shortened V by 2 bases and J by 9 bases, and 17 bases separated the two germline ends. The full variable domain, rest sourced from reference TRBV18 and TRBJ1-6, is NAGVMQNPRHLVRRRGQEARLRCSPMKGHSHVYWYRQLPEEGLKFMVYLQKENIIDESGMPKERFSAEFPKEGPSILRIQQVVRGDSAAYFCASSPSWQTGGSPLHFGNGTRLTVT.

The chain employs TRBV27 and TRBJ2-1; 7 bases map to TRBD1. Per the germline V gene, CDR1 is MNHEY and CDR2 is SMNVEV (reference sequence). The CDR3 runs to 17 residues. With 0 bases clipped from V and 4 bases from J, the junction kept 9 bases outside the gene matches. CDR3 amino acids: CASSLSSAGTAYNEQFF. CDR3 in DNA: TGTGCCAGCAGTTTATCTTCCGCCGGGACAGCTTACAATGAGCAGTTCTTC.

V and J are TRBV5-1 and TRBJ2-2; 11 nucleotides agree with TRBD2. Germline V lookup: CDR1 SGHRS, CDR2 YFSETQ. The trim removed 1 base at V and 3 bases at J, leaving 5 bases unmatched. The CDR3 covers 17 residues. CDR3: CASSLPSGGPDTGELFF. The CDR3 DNA reads TGCGCCAGCAGCTTGCCTAGCGGGGGGCCGGACACCGGGGAGCTGTTTTTT. The whole variable domain, remainder taken from reference TRBV5-1 and TRBJ2-2, is KAGVTQTPRYLIKTRGQQVTLSCSPISGHRSVSWYQQTPGQGLQFLFEYFSETQRNKGNFPGRFSGRQFSNSRSEMNVSTLELGDSALYLCASSLPSGGPDTGELFFGEGSRLTVL.

This chain uses TRBV7-3 with TRBJ2-5; D may be TRBD1 or TRBD2 (5 bases each). The CDR3 length is 13 residues. With 5 bases removed from V and 5 bases from J, the gap between germline ends came to 12 bases. Germline V gene sequence: CDR1 SGHTA, CDR2 FQGTGA. CDR3 loop: CASSPGPAETQYF. In nucleotides, the CDR3 is TGTGCCAGCAGCCCGGGACCGGCCGAGACCCAGTACTTC.

The J gene is TRBJ2-3, the V gene TRBV7-3; perhaps TRBD2 as D (5 bases). The CDR3 is 14 amino acids. Trimming cost V 5 bases and J 2 bases, with 11 bases left between them. Germline CDR1 is SGHTA and CDR2 is FQGTGA. Here the CDR3 reads CASSKEGITDTQYF. In DNA form, the CDR3 reads TGTGCCAGCAGCAAAGAGGGAATCACAGATACGCAGTATTTT.

V gene TRBV6-5 combines with J gene TRBJ1-2; 7 bases match TRBD1. Germline CDR1 reads MNHEY; CDR2 reads SVGAGI. There are 15 residues in the CDR3. J was trimmed by 4 bases and V by 0 bases; bases with no gene match: 5. CDR3 amino acids: CASSYSPTGAYGYTF. DNA of the CDR3: TGTGCCAGCAGTTACTCCCCAACAGGGGCCTATGGCTACACCTTC.

V gene TRBV5-6 combines with J gene TRBJ1-1, with 7 bases aligning to TRBD1. Germline V gives CDR1 SGHDT, CDR2 YYEEEE. CDR3 length equals 14 residues. V lost 6 bases to trimming and J lost 0 bases; unmatched junction nucleotides: 5. The CDR3 protein is CASNFDRVNTEAFF. Here the CDR3 DNA reads TGTGCCAGCAACTTCGACAGGGTGAACACTGAAGCTTTCTTT.

This chain joins TRBV19 and TRBJ1-2; TRBD1 is a possible D gene (6 bases). The V end was cut by 7 bases, the J end by 2 bases, with 14 bases between. CDR1 is LNHDA and CDR2 is SQIVND in the germline V gene (reference sequence). CDR3 length: 14 residues. The CDR3 sequence is CASNDGTYNYGYTF. The CDR3 nucleotides are TGTGCCAGTAATGACGGGACATACAACTATGGCTACACCTTC.

The J gene is TRBJ2-2, the V gene TRBV19; 7 bases align to TRBD1. The CDR3 has 16 amino acids. Germline lookup yields CDR1 LNHDA and CDR2 SQIVND (reference sequence). With 6 bases clipped from V and 1 base from J, the junction kept 8 bases outside the gene matches. The CDR3 coding sequence is TGTGCCAGTAGAACTCCCCGGGACAGGAACACCGGGGAGCTGTTTTTT. Translated: CASRTPRDRNTGELFF.

The chain links TRBV18 to TRBJ1-1; D is uncertain. Germline assignment: CDR1 KGHSH and CDR2 LQKENI. The CDR3 spans 13 residues. V lost 4 bases, J lost 1 base, and 7 bases lay in between. The CDR3 protein is CASSLDQNTEAFF. The CDR3 DNA reads TGTGCCAGCTCACTAGACCAGAACACTGAAGCTTTCTTT.

V usage is TRBV2 and J usage is TRBJ1-5; the D is unclear. Germline CDR1 reads SNHLY; CDR2 reads FYNNEI. V lost 4 bases, J lost 10 bases, and 5 bases lay in between. The CDR3 totals 10 residues. CDR3 sequence reads: CASSVYPQHF. The CDR3 nucleotides read TGTGCCAGCAGTGTTTATCCCCAGCATTTT.

This clone was counted a single time. The chain has TRBV5-1 and TRBJ2-1; D ambiguous. Germline assignment: CDR1 SGHRS and CDR2 YFSETQ. V lost 3 bases, J lost 2 bases, and 12 bases lay in between. The CDR3 covers 15 residues. The CDR3 loop is CASSSVTGPYNEQFF. The CDR3 DNA reads TGCGCCAGCAGCTCAGTGACTGGACCCTACAATGAGCAGTTCTTC.

The chain uses TRBV18 and TRBJ1-2; 9 bases agree with TRBD1. CDR3 size: 14 residues. The germline gives CDR1 KGHSH, CDR2 LQKENI. Germline trimming cut 0 bases from V and 5 bases from J; bases unmatched to any gene: 1. The CDR3 region has the DNA TGTGCCAGCTCACCACCGGGGACAGGGTATGGCTACACCTTC. Translating gives CASSPPGTGYGYTF.